A single sample gave rise to the 5 T cell receptor beta chains below, sequenced in a study of blood T cell repertoires in COVID-19. The method was immunoSEQ multiplex PCR; TCRdb's version includes in-frame clones alone and lacks a portion of them. The sample holds roughly 180,000 clones, approximately 86% seen once. Input material: PBMCs or T cells enriched from blood (not recorded which). Receptors were obtained from a woman under 40 who had recovered from COVID-19.

This sequence joins TRBV7-2 and TRBJ1-6; D is unresolved. There are 11 residues in the CDR3. Germline-derived CDR1 and CDR2 are SGHTA and FQGNSA. V shed 5 bases and J shed 14 bases, with 10 bases lying between them. The CDR3 DNA follows: TGTGCCAGCAGCCCCGGGGTCTCCCTCCACTTT. Protein sequence: CASSPGVSLHF.

The genes are TRBV5-4 and TRBJ2-5; 10 bases match TRBD2. V lost 1 base, J lost 0 bases, and 3 bases stayed unmatched. This CDR3 has 16 residues. Germline V CDR1 and CDR2: SGHNT, YYREEE (reference sequence). CDR3 DNA: TGTGCCAGCAGCTTGCAAAGCGGGGGGGACCAAGAGACCCAGTACTTC. It codes for CASSLQSGGDQETQYF.

This chain joins TRBV7-2 and TRBJ2-3; perhaps TRBD2 as D (5 bases). The CDR3 covers 14 residues. The V gene's germline CDR1 is SGHTA and CDR2 FQGNSA. The germline V and J ends were trimmed by 5 bases and 2 bases, with 11 bases remaining between them. The CDR3 region is CASSPPGYTDTQYF. In nucleotides, the CDR3 is TGTGCCAGCAGCCCCCCGGGGTACACAGATACGCAGTATTTT.

The CDR3 spells CASSSVPPAGELFF. The CDR3 coding sequence is TGTGCCAGCAGCTCTGTCCCTCCCGCCGGGGAGCTGTTTTTT. The chain is built from TRBV7-6 and TRBJ2-2; D gene ambiguous. Deletions cut 4 bases from V and 6 bases from J, with 12 bases between. CDR3 length: 14 residues. The germline CDR1 and CDR2 sequences are SGHVS and FNYEAQ.

The V gene is TRBV19, the J gene TRBJ1-4; 7 bases are shared with TRBD1. In germline, CDR1 is LNHDA, CDR2 SQIVND (reference sequence). This CDR3 comprises 15 residues. Unmatched junction bases numbered 5, after V lost 0 bases and J lost 7 bases. The CDR3 sequence is CASSIDGTVGEKLFF. The CDR3 region has the DNA TGTGCCAGTAGTATAGACGGGACAGTTGGTGAAAAACTGTTTTTT.